The 10 T cell receptor beta chains reported below all come from one sample, sequenced in a study of blood T cell repertoires in COVID-19. This table comes from immunoSEQ multiplex PCR, and its TCRdb copy is limited to in-frame clones, with some not included. The sample contains around 290,000 clones, 75% to 95% of which appear only once. Sequenced: PBMCs or T cells enriched from blood (not recorded which). These receptors all stem from a woman in her twenties or thirties who had recovered from COVID-19.

The genes are TRBV12-3 or TRBV12-4 and TRBJ1-3, with D unclear. The V end was cut by 5 bases, the J end by 2 bases, with 4 bases between. The CDR3 is made up of 12 amino acids. CDR3 amino acids: CASSLTGNTIYF. The CDR3 bases are TGTGCCAGCAGTCTAACTGGAAACACCATATATTTT.

In its sample, this clone was seen a few times. The rearrangement links TRBV24-1 to TRBJ2-2; 7 bases align to TRBD2. Germline assignment: CDR1 KGHDR and CDR2 SFDVKD. The CDR3 loop spans 16 amino acids. V shed 4 bases, J shed 1 base, and the junction held 5 bases outside the gene matches. The CDR3 region is CATSDPREMNTGELFF. The CDR3 region has the DNA TGTGCCACCAGTGACCCGCGGGAGATGAACACCGGGGAGCTGTTTTTT.

The rearrangement links TRBV6-5 to TRBJ2-7; 8 nucleotides agree with TRBD2. V shed 4 bases, J shed 2 bases, and the junction held 4 bases outside the gene matches. Germline CDR1 MNHEY, CDR2 SVGAGI. The CDR3 has 14 residues. The CDR3 sequence: CASSSGTSPYEQYF. The CDR3 DNA follows: TGTGCCAGCAGTTCCGGGACTAGTCCCTACGAGCAGTACTTC.

This rearrangement joins TRBV7-3 to TRBJ1-4; 8 bases fit TRBD1. The germline gives CDR1 SGHTA, CDR2 FQGTGA. The CDR3 runs to 13 residues. Losses at the gene ends were 5 bases for V and 7 bases for J; bases not matched to a gene: 3. The CDR3 loop reads CASSPDRGEKLFF. For the CDR3, the DNA is TGTGCCAGCAGCCCTGACAGGGGTGAAAAACTGTTTTTT.

This chain connects TRBV7-2 to TRBJ2-3; 10 bases match TRBD2. From germline, CDR1 is SGHTA and CDR2 FQGNSA. Losses at the gene ends were 0 bases for V and 2 bases for J; bases not matched to a gene: 14. The CDR3 extends over 20 amino acids. For the CDR3, the DNA is TGTGCCAGCAGCTTAGCCCTAGCGGGAGAGTGGGGAAATTTCACAGATACGCAGTATTTT. Protein product: CASSLALAGEWGNFTDTQYF.

The chain carries TRBV7-3 and TRBJ1-2; a weak D match, TRBD1 (5 bases). With 0 bases removed from V and 6 bases from J, the gap between germline ends came to 11 bases. The germline V gene encodes CDR1 SGHTA and CDR2 FQGTGA. This CDR3 is 14 amino acids long. DNA of the CDR3: TGTGCCAGCAGCTTAACGGTCTCAGGGAATGGCTACACCTTC. This sequence encodes CASSLTVSGNGYTF.

The J gene is TRBJ2-1, the V gene TRBV10-2; 14 positions match TRBD2. The CDR3 consists of 16 residues. Germline-derived CDR1 and CDR2 are WSHSY and SAAADI. After removal of 0 bases from V and 9 bases from J, the junction contained 4 bases not matched to a gene. The DNA of the CDR3 is TGCGCCAGCAGTGAGTCGCGACTAGCGGGAGGGAGTGAGCAGTTCTTC. Residues: CASSESRLAGGSEQFF.

The V and J genes are TRBV5-3 and TRBJ2-4; 11 positions match TRBD2. Being an ORF, TRBV5-3 has a function that is uncertain. The CDR3 is 20 amino acids. V was clipped by 5 bases and J by 1 base; unmatched bases: 17. The CDR3 sequence is CARSLFRLAGSPTAKNIQYF. As DNA, the CDR3 is TGTGCCAGAAGTCTCTTTCGACTAGCGGGAAGTCCAACTGCCAAAAACATTCAGTACTTC.

The V and J genes are TRBV5-1 and TRBJ2-7; the match to TRBD2 covers 9 bases. CDR1 SGHRS and CDR2 YFSETQ come from the germline V gene. The CDR3 extends over 14 amino acids. Trimming took 5 bases from V and 4 from J; bases not matched to a gene: 7. CDR3 DNA: TGCGCCAGCAGGGTAGCGGGAGATCGTTACGAGCAGTACTTC. Protein sequence: CASRVAGDRYEQYF.

The count of this clone is one. This chain links TRBV6-5 with TRBJ1-1; D is unresolved. The V end lost 8 bases, the J end lost 3 bases, and 16 bases lay between the germline ends. CDR1 and CDR2 from the germline V gene are MNHEY and SVGAGI. CDR3 size: 14 residues. The CDR3 here is CASAYAPSHTEAFF. The CDR3 DNA reads TGTGCCAGCGCCTACGCTCCAAGCCACACTGAAGCTTTCTTT.